The 5 T cell receptor beta chains below all came from one sample that was sequenced in a study of shared clonotypes between healthy human individuals. The method was immunoSEQ multiplex PCR; TCRdb's version includes in-frame clones alone and lacks a portion of them. This sample has some 1.4 million clones, with about 96% found just once. The sequenced material came from naive CD4+ T cells sorted from blood. Subset specified: CD45RA+ positively selected. The origin of the receptors is a man aged 30 to 45 in good health.

The CDR3 loop is CASRIAGVNYEQYF. The CDR3 DNA sequence: TGTGCCAGCAGGATAGCGGGAGTTAACTACGAGCAGTACTTC. This rearrangement joins TRBV28 to TRBJ2-7; 9 bases fit TRBD2. CDR1 MDHEN and CDR2 SYDVKM come from the germline V gene. The CDR3 runs 14 residues. Trimming at V came to 6 bases and at J to 3 bases, leaving 6 bases not matched to a gene. The variable domain in full, with the rest retrieved from reference TRBV28 and TRBJ2-7, is DVKVTQSSRYLVKRTGEKVFLECVQDMDHENMFWYRQDPGLGLRLIYFSYDVKMKEKGDIPEGYSVSREKKERFSLILESASTNQTSMYLCASRIAGVNYEQYFGPGTRLTVT.

The V gene is TRBV5-6, the J gene TRBJ2-5, with a possible D match to TRBD1 (6 bases). The CDR3 runs to 15 residues. Germline V gives CDR1 SGHDT, CDR2 YYEEEE. Trimming stripped 3 bases from V and 5 bases from J, with 17 bases between. The CDR3 loop reads CASSYIQGIMETQYF. The CDR3 DNA reads TGTGCCAGCAGCTACATACAGGGAATAATGGAGACCCAGTACTTC. Looking up the rest from reference TRBV5-6 and TRBJ2-5 gives the full variable domain: DAGVTQSPTHLIKTRGQQVTLRCSPKSGHDTVSWYQQALGQGPQFIFQYYEEEERQRGNFPDRFSGHQFPNYSSELNVNALLLGDSALYLCASSYIQGIMETQYFGPGTRLLVL.

V usage is TRBV6-5 and J usage is TRBJ1-3; D is ambiguous. CDR1 is MNHEY, CDR2 SVGAGI, per germline. CDR3 length: 14 residues. The germline V and J ends were trimmed by 9 bases and 0 bases, with 12 bases remaining between them. DNA for the CDR3: TGTGCCAGTGGGCAGGAGCCCTCTGGAAACACCATATATTTT. This encodes CASGQEPSGNTIYF.

This clone appeared once. V is TRBV11-3 and J is TRBJ2-2, with 8 bases identical to TRBD1. Germline V gene sequence: CDR1 SGHNT, CDR2 YENEEA. V shed 4 bases and J 5 bases; nucleotides not matched to a gene: 6. CDR3 size: 15 residues. In DNA form, the CDR3 reads TGTGCCAGCAGCTCTGGACAGGGAGGAACCGGGGAGCTGTTTTTT. Protein sequence: CASSSGQGGTGELFF.

The J gene is TRBJ2-5, the V gene TRBV29-1; D is ambiguous. Germline CDR1 and CDR2: SQVTM and ANQGSEA. Trimming took 0 bases from V and 5 from J, leaving 10 bases between them. CDR3 length: 13 residues. CDR3 amino acids: CSVEDTARETQYF. CDR3 in DNA: TGCAGCGTTGAAGATACGGCGCGCGAGACCCAGTACTTC.